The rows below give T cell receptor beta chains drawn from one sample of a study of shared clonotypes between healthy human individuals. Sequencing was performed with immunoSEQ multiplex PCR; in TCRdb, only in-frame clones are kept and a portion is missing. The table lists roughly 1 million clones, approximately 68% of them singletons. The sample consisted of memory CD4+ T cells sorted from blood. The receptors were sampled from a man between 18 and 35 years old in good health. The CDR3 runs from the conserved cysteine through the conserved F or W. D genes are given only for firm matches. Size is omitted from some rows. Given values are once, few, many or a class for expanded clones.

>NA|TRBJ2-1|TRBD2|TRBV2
TGTGCCAAGACTCTATCAGGAGCGGGGGTTTACAATGAGCAGTTCTTC
CAKTLSGAGVYNEQFF
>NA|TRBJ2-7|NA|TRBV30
TGTGCCTGGAGTTTAAGCGCCACCCCCTACGAGCAGTACTTC
CAWSLSATPYEQYF
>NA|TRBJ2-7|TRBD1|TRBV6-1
TGTGCCAGCGGAGGACAGGGGGCCTACGAGCAGTACTTC
CASGGQGAYEQYF
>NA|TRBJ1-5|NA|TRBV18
TGTGCCAGCTCACCGATGATGGATCAGCCCCAGCATTTT
CASSPMMDQPQHF
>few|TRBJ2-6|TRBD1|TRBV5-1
TGCGCCAGTCAGGTGTTTGGACAGGACAAGGGAGCCAACGTCCTGACTTTC
CASQVFGQDKGANVLTF
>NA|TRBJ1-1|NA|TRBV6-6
TGTGCCAGCAGTTACTCGGGTACTAACACTGAAGCTTTCTTT
CASSYSGTNTEAFF
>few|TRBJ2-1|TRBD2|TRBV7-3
TGTGCCAGCAGCTCGACTAGCGGGGGTCCTCCCTACAATGAGCAGTTCTTC
CASSSTSGGPPYNEQFF
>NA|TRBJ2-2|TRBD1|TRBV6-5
TGTGCCAGCAGACCCGGGACAGGGGTGACCGGGGAGCTGTTTTTT
CASRPGTGVTGELFF
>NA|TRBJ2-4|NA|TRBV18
TGTGCCAGCTCACCATTCGAATCTCGCAACATTCAGTACTTC
CASSPFESRNIQYF
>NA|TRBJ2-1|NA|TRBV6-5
TGTGCCAGCAGGGATGGGTTCAATGAGCAGTTCTTC
CASRDGFNEQFF
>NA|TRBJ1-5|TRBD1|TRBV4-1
TGCGCCAGCAGCCACACCGGGACAGGGGTAAGTCAGCCCCAGCATTTT
CASSHTGTGVSQPQHF
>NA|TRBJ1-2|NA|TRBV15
TGTGCCACCAGCAGAGAAATAGACAGTACTGGCTACACCTTC
CATSREIDSTGYTF
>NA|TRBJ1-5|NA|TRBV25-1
TGTGCCAGCAGTGGACCCCCAGGCGAAATGGCCCAGCATTTT
CASSGPPGEMAQHF
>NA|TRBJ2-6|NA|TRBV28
TGTGCCAGCGTCCCTTCTGGGGCCAACGTCCTGACTTTC
CASVPSGANVLTF
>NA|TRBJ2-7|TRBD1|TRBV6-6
TGTGCCAGCAGTCGTGGACAGGGGGAAGGGGGCGAGCAGTACTTC
CASSRGQGEGGEQYF
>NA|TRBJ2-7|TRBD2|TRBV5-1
TGCGCCAGCAGCTTGGGACTAGCGGGGGGTAGTATCTACGAGCAGTACTTC
CASSLGLAGGSIYEQYF
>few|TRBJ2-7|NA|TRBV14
TGTGCCAGCAGCCAAGAAGGCAGGGATAGGAACGAGCAGTACTTC
CASSQEGRDRNEQYF
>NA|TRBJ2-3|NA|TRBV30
TGTGCCTGGAGTGTAAAGGGAACAGATACGCAGTATTTT
CAWSVKGTDTQYF
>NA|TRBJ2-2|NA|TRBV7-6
TGTGCCAGCAGCTTGGGGACGGGGAGCACCGGGGAGCTGTTTTTT
CASSLGTGSTGELFF
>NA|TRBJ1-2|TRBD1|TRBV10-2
TGCGCCAGCAGCGCTACAGGGGGCGTGGGCCCCGGCTACACCTTC
CASSATGGVGPGYTF
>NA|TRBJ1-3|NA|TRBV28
TGTGCCAGCAAGACGGGGGGCTCTGGAAACACCATATATTTT
CASKTGGSGNTIYF
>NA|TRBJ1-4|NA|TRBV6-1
TGTGCCAGCACTGCGGAGGGGAGGAATGAAAAACTGTTTTTT
CASTAEGRNEKLFF
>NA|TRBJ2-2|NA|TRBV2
TGTGCCAGCAGTCCCCGGACAGCTGCCGGGGAGCTGTTTTTT
CASSPRTAAGELFF
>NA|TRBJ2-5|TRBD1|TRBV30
TGTGCCTGGAGTCAGGGGGCACGAGAGACCCAGTACTTC
CAWSQGARETQYF
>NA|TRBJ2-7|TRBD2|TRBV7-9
TGTGCCAGCAGGTCTCAGGGACTAAACGAGCAGTACTTC
CASRSQGLNEQYF
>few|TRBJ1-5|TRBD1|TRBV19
TGTGCCAGTAGTATAGTTTCCTGGCAGGGGGTCCAGCCCCAGCATTTT
CASSIVSWQGVQPQHF
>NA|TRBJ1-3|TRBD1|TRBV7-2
TGTGCCAGCACCCGAGGAGGGGGCCCTGGAAACACCATATATTTT
CASTRGGGPGNTIYF
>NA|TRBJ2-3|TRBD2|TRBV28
TGTGCCAGCAGGTCCGCGGGGGGATCCACAGATACGCAGTATTTT
CASRSAGGSTDTQYF
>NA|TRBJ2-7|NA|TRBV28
TGTGCCAGCACCCCTACACGGATCTCCTACGAGCAGTACTTC
CASTPTRISYEQYF
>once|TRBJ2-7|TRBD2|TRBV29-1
TGCAGCGTTGGGGGAACGGGAGCGGGATCTTCCTACGAGCAGTACTTC
CSVGGTGAGSSYEQYF
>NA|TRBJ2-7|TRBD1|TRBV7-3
TGTGCCAGCAGCCCGACAGGGGGACGAGGCGAGCAGTACTTC
CASSPTGGRGEQYF
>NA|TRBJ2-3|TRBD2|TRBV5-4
TGTGCCAGCACAACTAGCGGGGGGGCTACGGATACGCAGTATTTT
CASTTSGGATDTQYF
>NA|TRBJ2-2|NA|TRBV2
TGTGCCACCGCCGGGATGAGCGCTGGGACCGGGGAGCTGTTTTTT
CATAGMSAGTGELFF
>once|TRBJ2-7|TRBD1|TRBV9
TGTGCCAGCAGCGTAGACCCCACCGGGACAGGGAGAAACGAGCAGTACTTC
CASSVDPTGTGRNEQYF
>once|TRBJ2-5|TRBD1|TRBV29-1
TGCAGCGTTGAAGTAGGGGGCAAGATGGAGACCCAGTACTTC
CSVEVGGKMETQYF
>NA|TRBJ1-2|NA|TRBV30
TGTGCCTGGAGTGTAGGAGGATTGAAGGGTGGCTACACCTTC
CAWSVGGLKGGYTF
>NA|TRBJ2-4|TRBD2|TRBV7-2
TGTGCCAGCAGCTTAGGTCTAGCGGGCCAAAACATTCAGTACTTC
CASSLGLAGQNIQYF
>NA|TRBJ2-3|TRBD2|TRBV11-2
TGTGCCAGCAGCGTCTTAGCGGGGGGGCCAATGGATACGCAGTATTTT
CASSVLAGGPMDTQYF
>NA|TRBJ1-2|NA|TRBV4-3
TGCGCCAGCAGCCAAGGACCCATATTCTGGACCTTC
CASSQGPIFWTF
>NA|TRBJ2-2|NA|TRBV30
TGTGCCTGGATTCGCAGGCACCTCACCGGGGAGCTGTTTTTT
CAWIRRHLTGELFF
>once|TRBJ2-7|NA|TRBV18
TGTGCCAGCTCACCAAGTAGGACAGCCTACGAGCAGTACTTC
CASSPSRTAYEQYF
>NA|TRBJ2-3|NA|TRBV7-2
TGTGCCAGCAGCATGGGGTGGGGGGCAGATACGCAGTATTTT
CASSMGWGADTQYF
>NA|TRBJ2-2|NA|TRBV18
TGTGCCACCGTAGCGGCCCCGAACACCGGGGAGCTGTTTTTT
CATVAAPNTGELFF
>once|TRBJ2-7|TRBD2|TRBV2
TGTGCCAGCAGCCGGGGGGTCGCCGGTGGGTACGAGCAGTACTTC
CASSRGVAGGYEQYF
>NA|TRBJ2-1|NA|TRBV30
TGTGCCTGGACCGCCGACGGGAGAGATTACAATGAGCAGTTCTTC
CAWTADGRDYNEQFF
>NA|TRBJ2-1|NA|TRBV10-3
TGTGCCATCGCCGTCATCGGGGATGAGCAGTTCTTC
CAIAVIGDEQFF
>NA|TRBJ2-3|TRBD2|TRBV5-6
TGTGCCAGCAGCTTGATGACTAGCGGGGATTATACGCAGTATTTT
CASSLMTSGDYTQYF
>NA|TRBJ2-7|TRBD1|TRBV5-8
TGTGCCAGCAGCGCCGGGACAGGTCACTACGAGCAGTACTTC
CASSAGTGHYEQYF
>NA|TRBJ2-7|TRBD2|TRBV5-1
TGCGCCAGCAGCCCTGGAGCTAGCGGGGCCTACGAGCAGTACTTC
CASSPGASGAYEQYF
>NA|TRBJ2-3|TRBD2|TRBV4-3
TGCGCCAGCAGCCGAGGACTAGCGGACCCCACAGATACGCAGTATTTT
CASSRGLADPTDTQYF
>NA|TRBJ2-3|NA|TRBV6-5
TGTGCCAGCAGCCCACCGGGCGCAGATACGCAGTATTTT
CASSPPGADTQYF
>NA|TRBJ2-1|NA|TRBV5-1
TGCGCCAGCAGCTCTGGACGGGCGAATGAGCAGTTCTTC
CASSSGRANEQFF
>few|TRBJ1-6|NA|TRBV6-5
TGTGCCAGCAGTCTCCTAGATTCACCCCTCCACTTT
CASSLLDSPLHF